This passage covers 11 T cell receptor beta chains from one sample sequenced in a study of cytomegalovirus exposure and HLA in healthy donors. TCRdb's table, derived via immunoSEQ multiplex PCR, lists solely in-frame clones and lacks some. The repertoire includes about 44,000 clones, 80% to 95% of them detected once, and around 2.1% sits in the top ten. Sequencing input: PBMCs. The receptors shown here come from a young woman in good health and CMV-seronegative.

V and J are TRBV7-2 and TRBJ1-2; no clear D. The CDR3 runs to 13 residues. Per the germline V gene, CDR1 is SGHTA and CDR2 is FQGNSA. Trimming pared 2 bases from V and 6 bases from J, leaving 10 bases between. The CDR3 sequence: CASSLQVLDGYTF. The CDR3 DNA follows: TGTGCCAGCAGCTTACAGGTCCTGGATGGCTACACCTTC.

CDR3 residues: CASSGQGRNTIYF. DNA of the CDR3: TGTGCCAGCAGTGGACAGGGGAGAAACACCATATATTTT. The V gene is TRBV2, the J gene TRBJ1-3; the match to TRBD1 covers 8 bases. CDR1 SNHLY and CDR2 FYNNEI come from the germline V gene. Germline trimming cut 4 bases from V and 5 bases from J; bases unmatched to any gene: 1. The CDR3 has 13 amino acids.

The chain has TRBV5-1 and TRBJ2-7, with 7 bases lining up with TRBD1. Unmatched junction bases numbered 13, after V lost 5 bases and J lost 5 bases. CDR1 is SGHRS and CDR2 is YFSETQ in the germline V gene. The CDR3 spans 15 residues. CDR3 coding DNA: TGCGCCAGCAGAGCACCGACAGGGAACGTCCACGAGCAGTACTTC. Protein product: CASRAPTGNVHEQYF.

CDR3 nucleotides: TGTGCCAGCACTCTCAGTAGCAGGGGCATCTATGGCTACACCTTC. It yields the protein CASTLSSRGIYGYTF. The V and J genes are TRBV6-1 and TRBJ1-2; D perhaps matches TRBD1 (6 bases). Germline CDR1 MNHNS, CDR2 SASEGT. There are 15 residues in the CDR3. Between the trimmed V and J ends, which lost 7 bases and 4 bases, there was a span of 19 bases.

The rearrangement links TRBV11-1 to TRBJ2-7; D not certain. CDR3 length: 13 amino acids. Germline assignment: CDR1 SGHAT and CDR2 FQDESV (reference sequence). The V end was cut by 1 base, the J end by 3 bases, with 7 bases between. This CDR3 is CASSLGQIYEQYF. For the CDR3, the DNA is TGTGCCAGCAGCTTAGGGCAGATCTACGAGCAGTACTTC.

The chain has TRBV19 and TRBJ1-2; TRBD1 aligns across 7 bases. Per germline, CDR1 LNHDA and CDR2 SQIVND (reference sequence). The CDR3 is made up of 14 amino acids. V dropped 3 bases and J dropped 4; count of bases not matched to a gene: 5. The DNA for the CDR3 is TGTGCCAGTAGTATTGGGGACAGCTTCTATGGCTACACCTTC. This encodes CASSIGDSFYGYTF.

The chain links TRBV19 to TRBJ2-7; possibly TRBD2 for D (6 bases). Germline CDR1 LNHDA, CDR2 SQIVND (reference sequence). V shed 2 bases and J shed 3 bases, with 11 bases lying between them. This CDR3 spans 14 amino acids. CDR3: CASSISTSSYEQYF. The CDR3 DNA follows: TGTGCCAGTAGTATAAGTACTAGCAGCTACGAGCAGTACTTC.

The CDR3 DNA is TGTGCCAGCAGTGAGGGCCAGATAAACACTGAAGCTTTCTTT. This codes for CASSEGQINTEAFF. V and J are TRBV25-1 and TRBJ1-1, with D unclear. Trimming left V 3 bases short and J 2 bases short, with 10 bases between. Germline values: CDR1 MGHDK, CDR2 SYGVNS. The CDR3 is made up of 14 amino acids. The whole variable domain, remainder taken from reference TRBV25-1 and TRBJ1-1, is EADIYQTPRYLVIGTGKKITLECSQTMGHDKMYWYQQDPGMELHLIHYSYGVNSTEKGDLSSESTVSRIRTEHFPLTLESARPSHTSQYLCASSEGQINTEAFFGQGTRLTVV.

V usage is TRBV29-1 and J usage is TRBJ2-2; 7 bases match TRBD2. There are 13 residues in the CDR3. The germline V gene has CDR1 SQVTM and CDR2 ANQGSEA. Losses at the gene ends were 4 bases for V and 1 base for J; bases not matched to a gene: 0. The CDR3 sequence: CSVGGGNTGELFF. The CDR3 DNA is TGCAGCGTTGGCGGGGGGAACACCGGGGAGCTGTTTTTT.

The chain combines TRBV9 with TRBJ1-1; D is unresolved. CDR3 length equals 15 residues. Germline V lookup: CDR1 SGDLS, CDR2 YYNGEE. Trimming took off 3 bases at V and 0 bases at J, with 12 bases between the two ends. The CDR3 DNA reads as TGTGCCAGCAGCGCTACCCCTGGGCTGAACACTGAAGCTTTCTTT. This codes for CASSATPGLNTEAFF.

This clone appeared once. The chain links TRBV2 to TRBJ2-7; TRBD2 aligns across 10 bases. Germline CDR1 reads SNHLY; CDR2 reads FYNNEI. Losses at the gene ends were 6 bases for V and 0 bases for J; bases not matched to a gene: 8. CDR3 length equals 16 residues. In DNA form, the CDR3 reads TGTGCCAGCAGGCCTACTAGCGGGAAGAGCTCCTACGAGCAGTACTTC. Its protein is CASRPTSGKSSYEQYF.